This TCR beta chain was sequenced during a study of Ad26.COV2.S vaccination and SARS-CoV-2 variants. As for the study in general: Recipients of Ad26.COV2.S got it intramuscularly, once or twice 56 days apart.

As concerns this clone: No antigen is known for it.

Treatment here: around 19 received Ad26.COV2.S at low or high dose, single or two shots; about 5 received placebo; per-sample allocation not given. Each sample was drawn 63 days after the first injection (of vaccine or placebo). A Boston donor was an adult aged 18-55 years. Trimming cost V 3 bases and J 0 bases, with 8 bases left between them. Germline V CDR1 and CDR2: ENHRY, SYGVKD. The CDR3 is made up of 14 amino acids. TCRdb's table, derived via immunoSEQ multiplex PCR, lists solely in-frame clones and lacks some. Among roughly 680,000 clones, 89% were seen once, and the ten largest hold approximately 1.5%. Study-level findings and limits: People who got the vaccine had more spike-specific TCR breadth than people who got placebo.

The sequence was collected from a person between 18 and 60 years old who received the Ad26.COV2.S COVID-19 vaccine or a placebo. V is TRBV10-3 and J is TRBJ1-1; D ambiguous. This specimen consisted of peripheral blood, obtained in a trial of Ad26.COV2.S vaccine versus placebo. This CDR3 is CAISERSMNTEAFF. The CDR3 DNA reads TGTGCCATCAGTGAAAGGAGTATGAACACTGAAGCTTTCTTT.